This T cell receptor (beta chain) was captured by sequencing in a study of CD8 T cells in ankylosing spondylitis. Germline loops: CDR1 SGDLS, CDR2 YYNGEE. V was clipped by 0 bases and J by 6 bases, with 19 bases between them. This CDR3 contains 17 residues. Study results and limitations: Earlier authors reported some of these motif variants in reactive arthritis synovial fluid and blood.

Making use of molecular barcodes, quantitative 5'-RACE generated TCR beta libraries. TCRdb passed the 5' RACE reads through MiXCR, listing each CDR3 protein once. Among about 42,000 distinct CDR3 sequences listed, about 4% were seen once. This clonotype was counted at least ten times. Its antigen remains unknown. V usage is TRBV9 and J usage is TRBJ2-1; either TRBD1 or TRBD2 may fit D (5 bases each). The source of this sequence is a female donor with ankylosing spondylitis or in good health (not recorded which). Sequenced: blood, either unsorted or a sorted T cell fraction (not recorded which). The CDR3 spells CASSVATPGVGANEQFF. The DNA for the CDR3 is TGTGCCAGCAGCGTAGCTACTCCCGGGGTCGGGGCCAATGAGCAGTTCTTC.